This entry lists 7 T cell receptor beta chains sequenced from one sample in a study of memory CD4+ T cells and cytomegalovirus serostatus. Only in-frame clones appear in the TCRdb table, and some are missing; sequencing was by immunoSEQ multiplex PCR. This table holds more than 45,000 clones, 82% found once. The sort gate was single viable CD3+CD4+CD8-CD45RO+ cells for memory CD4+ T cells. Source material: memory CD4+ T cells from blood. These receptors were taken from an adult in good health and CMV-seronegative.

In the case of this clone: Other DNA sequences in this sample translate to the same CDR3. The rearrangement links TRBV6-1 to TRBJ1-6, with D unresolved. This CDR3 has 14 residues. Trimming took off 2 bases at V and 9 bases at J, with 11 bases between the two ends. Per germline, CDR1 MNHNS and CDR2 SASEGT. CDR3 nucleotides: TGTGCCAGCAGTGAACGGAGGGATTCTTCACCCCTCCACTTT. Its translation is CASSERRDSSPLHF.

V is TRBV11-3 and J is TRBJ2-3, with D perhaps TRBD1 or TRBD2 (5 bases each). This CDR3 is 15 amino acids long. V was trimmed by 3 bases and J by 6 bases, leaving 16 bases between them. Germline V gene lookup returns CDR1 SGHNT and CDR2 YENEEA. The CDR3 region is CASSFHGGPTDTQYF. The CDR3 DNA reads TGTGCCAGCAGCTTTCATGGGGGACCGACGGATACGCAGTATTTT.

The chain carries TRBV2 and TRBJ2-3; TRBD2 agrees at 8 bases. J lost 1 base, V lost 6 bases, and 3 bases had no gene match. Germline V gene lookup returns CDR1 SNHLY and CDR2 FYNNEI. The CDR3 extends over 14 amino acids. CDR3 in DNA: TGTGCCAGCAGGACTAGCGTGGGCACAGATACGCAGTATTTT. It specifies CASRTSVGTDTQYF.

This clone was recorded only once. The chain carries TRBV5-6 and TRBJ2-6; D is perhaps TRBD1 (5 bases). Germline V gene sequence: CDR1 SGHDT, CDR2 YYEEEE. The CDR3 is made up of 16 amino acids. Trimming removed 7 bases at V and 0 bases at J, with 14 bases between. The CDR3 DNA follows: TGTGCCAGCCACCCCGTCGACAGCTCTGGGGCCAACGTCCTGACTTTC. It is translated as CASHPVDSSGANVLTF.

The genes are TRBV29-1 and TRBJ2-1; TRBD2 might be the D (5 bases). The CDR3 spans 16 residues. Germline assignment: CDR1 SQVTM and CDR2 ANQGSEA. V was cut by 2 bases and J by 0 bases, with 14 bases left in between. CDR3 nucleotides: TGCAGCGTTGAAAACCCGGAGCGGAGCTCCTACAATGAGCAGTTCTTC. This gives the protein CSVENPERSSYNEQFF.

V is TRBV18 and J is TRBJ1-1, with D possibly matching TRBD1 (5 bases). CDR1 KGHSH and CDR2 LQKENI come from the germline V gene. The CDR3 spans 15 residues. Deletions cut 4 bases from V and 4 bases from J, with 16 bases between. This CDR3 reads CASSQDVAGTTEAFF. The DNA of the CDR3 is TGTGCCAGCTCACAGGACGTCGCAGGGACCACTGAAGCTTTCTTT.

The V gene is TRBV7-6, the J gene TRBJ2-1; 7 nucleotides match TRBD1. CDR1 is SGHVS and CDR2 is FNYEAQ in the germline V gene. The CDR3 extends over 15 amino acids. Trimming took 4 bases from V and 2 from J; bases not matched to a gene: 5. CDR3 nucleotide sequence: TGTGCCAGCAGCTCGAAAGACAGGGCCTACAATGAGCAGTTCTTC. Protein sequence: CASSSKDRAYNEQFF. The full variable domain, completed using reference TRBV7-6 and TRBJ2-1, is GAGVSQSPRYKVTKRGQDVALRCDPISGHVSLYWYRQALGQGPEFLTYFNYEAQQDKSGLPNDRFSAERPEGSISTLTIQRTEQRDSAMYRCASSSKDRAYNEQFFGPGTRLTVL.